These T cell receptor beta chains were read from a single sample in a study of naive and memory T cell subsets. In TCRdb, the 5' RACE reads were re-called with MiXCR into one record per CDR3 protein. The sample records roughly 60,000 distinct CDR3 sequences, 7.2% being singletons. These receptors were taken from a male donor in good health. The CDR3 runs from the conserved cysteine through the conserved F or W. Each record gives: clone size, V gene, J gene, D gene, CDR3 DNA, CDR3 protein. D genes are given only for firm matches. The size field is filled for only some rows; it gives once, few, many or a size class.

>-|TRBV6-2/TRBV6-3|TRBJ1-3|-
TGTGCCAGCAGTCTTCTCCGATGGACCGGGAGCTCTGGAAACACCATATATTTT
CASSLLRWTGSSGNTIYF
>-|TRBV27|TRBJ2-3|-
TGTGCCAGCAGTTTCGTAAAGAACCCGGGGGATACGCAGTATTTT
CASSFVKNPGDTQYF
>-|TRBV7-9|TRBJ2-6|-
TGTGCCAGCACCAGACAGGCATCTGGGGCCAACGTCCTGACTTTC
CASTRQASGANVLTF
>-|TRBV5-1|TRBJ2-6|-
TGCGCCAGCAGCCTGGAAGCCAACTTCCTGACTTTC
CASSLEANFLTF
>few|TRBV29-1|TRBJ1-4|TRBD1
TGCAGCGTTGGACAGGGCAGGGAAAAACTGTTTTTT
CSVGQGREKLFF
>many|TRBV5-1|TRBJ1-1|TRBD1
TGCGCCAGCAGCCGGTGGGCAGGGGGTACTGAAGCTTTCTTT
CASSRWAGGTEAFF
>-|TRBV29-1|TRBJ2-7|TRBD2
TGCAGCGCCGGACTAGCGGTACGGGAGCAGTACTTC
CSAGLAVREQYF
>few|TRBV4-1|TRBJ1-1|-
TGCGCCAGCAGCCAAGAACCTCCGGGGGGGGGGAGGACTGAAGCTTTCTTT
CASSQEPPGGGRTEAFF
>few|TRBV19|TRBJ2-5|TRBD2
TGTGCCAGTAGTATAGGACTAGCGGGGCACCAAGAGACCCAGTACTTC
CASSIGLAGHQETQYF
>few|TRBV5-1|TRBJ2-7|TRBD2
TGCGCCAGCAGCGAAGACCCTAGCGGGAGGGGTTACGAGCAGTACTTC
CASSEDPSGRGYEQYF
>few|TRBV6-5|TRBJ1-6|-
TGTGCCAGCAGACACGGGTCCCAGTATAATTCACCCCTCCACTTT
CASRHGSQYNSPLHF
>few|TRBV24-1|TRBJ2-3|TRBD2
TGTGCCACCAGTGACCACCAAATAAGCGGGAGCGGGACAGATACGCAGTATTTT
CATSDHQISGSGTDTQYF
>-|TRBV7-2|TRBJ2-7|-
TGTGCCAGCAGCTTACCAAAGGGACAAGTTGGCAACGAGCAGTACTTC
CASSLPKGQVGNEQYF
>few|TRBV2|TRBJ1-1|-
TGTGCCAGCAGTGAGCGGGGCGGGACTGAAGCTTTCTTT
CASSERGGTEAFF
>many|TRBV6-5|TRBJ1-4|-
TGTGCCAGCAGTTACTCAGGGGTTACTAATGAAAAACTGTTTTTT
CASSYSGVTNEKLFF
>few|TRBV29-1|TRBJ1-1|-
TGCAGCGGGAATGATTATCGGGCCGGGGCCACGCCGTCGCGCACTGAAGCTTTCTTT
CSGNDYRAGATPSRTEAFF
>-|TRBV29-1|TRBJ1-2|TRBD1
TGCAGCGTTGGAAGGGACAGGAACTATGGCTACACCTTC
CSVGRDRNYGYTF
>few|TRBV19|TRBJ2-3|TRBD1
TGTGCCAGTAGCGACAGGGACCCCACAGATACGCAGTATTTT
CASSDRDPTDTQYF
>few|TRBV6-2/TRBV6-3|TRBJ2-1|TRBD2
TGTGCCAGCAGTAAACCGGGACTAGCGGACAATGAGCAGTTCTTC
CASSKPGLADNEQFF
>few|TRBV10-3|TRBJ1-5|-
TGTGCCATCAGTGAGTCAGGGGGAGGCCAGCCCCAGCATTTT
CAISESGGGQPQHF
>few|TRBV7-9|TRBJ2-1|TRBD2
TGTGCCAGCACCCCCGGGGGGGGGAATGAGCAGTTCTTC
CASTPGGGNEQFF
>many|TRBV27|TRBJ2-1|TRBD2
TGTGCCAGCAGTTTATCGGGACTATATGAGCAGTTCTTC
CASSLSGLYEQFF
>-|TRBV6-1|TRBJ2-1|TRBD2
TGTGCCAGCACCGTCGGTTCCACTAGCGGCTACAATGAGCAGTTCTTC
CASTVGSTSGYNEQFF
>few|TRBV18|TRBJ2-7|TRBD2
TGTGCCAGCTCACAGGCGGGGGCCTACGAGCAGTACTTC
CASSQAGAYEQYF
>-|TRBV20-1|TRBJ1-3|-
TGCAGTGCTCCCCAATCTGGAAACACCATATATTTT
CSAPQSGNTIYF
>few|TRBV3-1|TRBJ1-4|TRBD1
TGTGCCAGCAGCCGCAGGGGGACAGGAGATAATGAAAAACTGTTTTTT
CASSRRGTGDNEKLFF
>few|TRBV1|TRBJ2-4|-
TGCACCAGCAGCCCCCAAGCGAGGGGGGGGGCCAAAAACATTCAGTACTTC
CTSSPQARGGAKNIQYF
>few|TRBV6-1|TRBJ1-5|TRBD1
TGTGCCGGGGGGACAGGTCCAAATCAGCCCCAGCATTTT
CAGGTGPNQPQHF
>many|TRBV27|TRBJ2-3|TRBD1
TGTGCCAGTCGGACAGGGGGCCGGGATACGCAGTATTTT
CASRTGGRDTQYF
>many|TRBV3-1|TRBJ2-1|-
TGTGCCAGCAGCTCACAAGGTAGAGGGGCGGTCTACAATGAGCAGTTCTTC
CASSSQGRGAVYNEQFF
>-|TRBV21-1|TRBJ2-1|-
TGTGCCAGCAGCAAACGGGGCCGAGAGACTAGCGGGAAGGGCAATGAGCAGTTCTTC
CASSKRGRETSGKGNEQFF
>many|TRBV5-1|TRBJ2-7|-
TGCGCCAGCAGCTCGGAAACAGGTTCCTACGAGCAGTACTTC
CASSSETGSYEQYF